The 9 T cell receptor beta chains in this list originate from one sample, sequenced in a study of metastatic and nonmetastatic thyroid tumors. No treatment of any kind had been given to any patient before thyroid surgery. MiXCR was used by TCRdb to re-call the PCR reads. This table has over 70,000 clones, roughly 18% appearing once. Sample: blood. All receptors come from a female donor with papillary thyroid cancer or a benign thyroid nodule (not recorded which). Some clones in this sample may be carry-over from other donors' samples.

The table lists this clone with a few counts. The chain recombines TRBV6-2 or TRBV6-3 with TRBJ2-2, with 7 nucleotides matching TRBD2. The junction had 11 bases not matched to a gene; V was cut back by 11 bases and J by 5 bases. In germline, CDR1 is MNHEY, CDR2 SVGEGT. This CDR3 contains 14 residues. CDR3 region: CAVRKGRGTGELFF. CDR3 DNA sequence: TGTGCCGTAAGAAAGGGGAGGGGAACCGGGGAGCTGTTTTTT.

The rearrangement uses TRBV18 and TRBJ2-1, with D unresolved. This CDR3 spans 16 amino acids. Between the trimmed V and J ends, which lost 2 bases and 0 bases, there was a span of 11 bases. Per the germline V gene, CDR1 is KGHSH and CDR2 is LQKENI. CDR3 nucleotide sequence: TGTGCCAGCTCACCATTTGGCCAGAACTCCTACAATGAGCAGTTCTTC. Encoded protein: CASSPFGQNSYNEQFF.

There are many counts of this clone. The V gene is TRBV7-2, the J gene TRBJ2-1; D is perhaps TRBD2 (5 bases). The CDR3 spans 18 residues. V was cut by 1 base and J by 7 bases, with 23 bases left in between. The V gene's germline CDR1 is SGHTA and CDR2 FQGNSA. The CDR3 DNA follows: TGTGCCAGCAGCTTAGGCCCCGCTGCGGGCAGCTGGGGAAATGAGCAGTTCTTC. This encodes CASSLGPAAGSWGNEQFF.

This clone was counted at least ten times. The chain employs TRBV7-9 and TRBJ2-1; D is unclear. The CDR3 length is 11 residues. Trimming took 6 bases from V and 8 from J, leaving 8 bases between them. Germline V gives CDR1 SEHNR, CDR2 FQNEAQ (reference sequence). The CDR3: CASRGKDEQFF. In DNA form, the CDR3 reads TGTGCCAGCAGAGGGAAGGATGAGCAGTTCTTC.

By sample share, this clone is medium-sized. The chain recombines TRBV30 with TRBJ2-7; 7 nucleotides line up with TRBD2. Germline CDR1 reads GTSNPN; CDR2 reads SVGIG (reference sequence). CDR3 length equals 12 residues. V gave up 8 bases and J gave up 7 bases; unmatched junction bases: 11. The CDR3 region is CARDHSGQEQYF. The CDR3 DNA is TGTGCCCGTGACCATAGCGGGCAAGAGCAGTACTTC.

This clone was recorded many times. The chain couples TRBV20-1 to TRBJ2-3; either TRBD1 or TRBD2 may fit D (5 bases each). This CDR3 comprises 14 residues. The germline gives CDR1 DFQATT, CDR2 SNEGSKA (reference sequence). Deletions cut 5 bases from V and 4 bases from J, with 16 bases between. The CDR3 region is CSAEGTAGPDTQYF. CDR3 DNA: TGCAGTGCTGAAGGGACCGCCGGCCCAGATACGCAGTATTTT.

As concerns this clone: The junction shows a germline mismatch at one end, possibly a read error. As DNA, the CDR3 is TGTGCCATCAGCTTGTCGCCCCTCCGGGAGCAGTACTTC. Translation: CAISLSPLREQYF. The chain links TRBV5-6 to TRBJ2-7; no clear D. Per the germline V gene, CDR1 is SGHDT and CDR2 is YYEEEE. The CDR3 has 13 residues.

The table lists this clone with many counts. The V gene is TRBV4-1, the J gene TRBJ1-5; D perhaps matches TRBD1 (5 bases). The CDR3 spans 13 residues. Germline lookup yields CDR1 MGHRA and CDR2 YSYEKL. The V and J ends lost 3 bases and 8 bases respectively, with 11 bases between them. The CDR3 DNA is TGCGCCAGCAGCCAGGGGCCAGGAGAGCCCCAGCATTTT. Its protein is CASSQGPGEPQHF.

This clone was observed at least ten times. V is TRBV18 and J is TRBJ1-2; 7 nucleotides agree with TRBD1. After removal of 2 bases from V and 8 bases from J, the junction contained 20 bases not matched to a gene. The CDR3 contains 18 residues. Per germline, CDR1 KGHSH and CDR2 LQKENI. The CDR3 loop is CASSPTPVSTGIMFGYTF. The DNA for the CDR3 is TGTGCCAGCTCACCAACCCCCGTTTCGACAGGGATTATGTTCGGCTACACCTTC.